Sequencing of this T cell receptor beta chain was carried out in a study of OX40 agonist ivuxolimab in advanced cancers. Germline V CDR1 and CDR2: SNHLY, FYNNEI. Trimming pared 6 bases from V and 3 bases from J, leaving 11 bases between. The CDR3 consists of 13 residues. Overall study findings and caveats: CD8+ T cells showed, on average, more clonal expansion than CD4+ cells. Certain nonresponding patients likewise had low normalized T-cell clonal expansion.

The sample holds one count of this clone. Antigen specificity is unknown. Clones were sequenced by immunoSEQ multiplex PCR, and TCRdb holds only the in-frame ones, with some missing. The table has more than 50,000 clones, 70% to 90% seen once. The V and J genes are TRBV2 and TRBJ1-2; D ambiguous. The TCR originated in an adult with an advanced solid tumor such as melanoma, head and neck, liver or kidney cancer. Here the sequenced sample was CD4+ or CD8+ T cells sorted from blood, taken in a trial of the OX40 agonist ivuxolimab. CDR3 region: CASRPINYYGYTF. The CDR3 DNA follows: TGTGCCAGCAGGCCAATCAACTACTATGGCTACACCTTC.